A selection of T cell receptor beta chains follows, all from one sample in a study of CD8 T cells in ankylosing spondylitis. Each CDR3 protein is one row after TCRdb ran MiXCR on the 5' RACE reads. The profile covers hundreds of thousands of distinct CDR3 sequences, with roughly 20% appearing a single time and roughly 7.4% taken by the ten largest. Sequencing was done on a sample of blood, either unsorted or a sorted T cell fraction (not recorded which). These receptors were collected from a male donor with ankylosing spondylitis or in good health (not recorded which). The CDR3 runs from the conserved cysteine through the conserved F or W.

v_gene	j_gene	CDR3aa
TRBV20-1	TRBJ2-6	CSAMEGMGPGANVLTF
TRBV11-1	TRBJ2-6	CASSLAQGGGSGANVLTF
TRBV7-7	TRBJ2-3	CASSLRAAADTQYF
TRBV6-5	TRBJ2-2	CASSLDSWNTGELFF
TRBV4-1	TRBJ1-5	CASSQRHSSNQPQHF
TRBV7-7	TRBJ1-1	CASSKGENTEAFF
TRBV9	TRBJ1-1	CASSVAGTGGAEAFF
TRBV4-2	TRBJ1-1	CASSQVRGNSNTEAFF
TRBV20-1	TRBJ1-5	CSAGDQPQHF
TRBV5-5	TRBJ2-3	CASSLGVVDTQYF
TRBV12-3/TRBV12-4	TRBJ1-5	CASSFGARVNQPQHF
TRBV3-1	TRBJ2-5	CASSQEMLAAQETQYF
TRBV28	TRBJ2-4	CASSPSGQKNIQYF
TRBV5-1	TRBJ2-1	CASSLVGQGNNEQFF
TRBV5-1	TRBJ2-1	CASTSGRTGYNEQFF
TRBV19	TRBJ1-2	CASSIKPGLTGYTF
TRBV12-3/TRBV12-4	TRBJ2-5	CASSLGGNQETQYF
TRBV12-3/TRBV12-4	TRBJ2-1	CASSLEAGLDEQFF
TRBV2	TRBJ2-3	CASGGRAPNTDTQYF
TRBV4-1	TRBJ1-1	CASSQAQGYTEAFF
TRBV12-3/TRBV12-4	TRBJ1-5	CASSFSSPFQAQHF
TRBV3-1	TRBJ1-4	CASSHSDNEKLFF
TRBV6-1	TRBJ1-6	CASNPWSGEGNSPLHF
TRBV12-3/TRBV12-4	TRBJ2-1	CASSTPIGTGSYEQFF
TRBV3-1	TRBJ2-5	CASSQDGPSGYQETQYF
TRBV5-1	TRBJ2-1	CASRGTISNEQFF
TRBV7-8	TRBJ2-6	CASSLVDSGANVLTF
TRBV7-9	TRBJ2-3	CASSLGVEGDTQYF
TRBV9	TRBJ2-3	CAISSLGGTSTDTQYF
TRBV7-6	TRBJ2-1	CASSLVVGGGDEQFF
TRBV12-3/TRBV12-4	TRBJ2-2	CATGDRVNTGELFF
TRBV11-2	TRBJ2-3	CASRATVSDTQYF
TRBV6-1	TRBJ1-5	CASSDRHYHGQPQHF
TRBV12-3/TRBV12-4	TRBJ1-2	CASTPDSYGYTF
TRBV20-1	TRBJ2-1	CSARRSGGASEQFF
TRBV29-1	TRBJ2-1	CSVGRSSYNEQFF
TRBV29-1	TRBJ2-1	CSANWGGRSLYNEQFF
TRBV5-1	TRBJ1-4	CASSLGPSGEKLFF
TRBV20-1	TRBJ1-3	CSARMDPGNTIYF
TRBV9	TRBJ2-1	CASSKGQGSYNEQFF
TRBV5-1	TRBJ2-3	CASSWGGRGDTQYF
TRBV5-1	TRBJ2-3	CASSLGHIEDTQYF
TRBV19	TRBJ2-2	CASSAIENRRPAPLNTGELFF
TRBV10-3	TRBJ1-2	CAITVGARPPHGYTF
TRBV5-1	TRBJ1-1	CASSWGQGEAFF
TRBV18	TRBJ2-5	CASSPRQQETQYF
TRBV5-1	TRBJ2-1	CASSPRSTGGLTNEQFF
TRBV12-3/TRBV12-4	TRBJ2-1	CASSLGTGFYNEQFF
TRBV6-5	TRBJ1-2	CASSYSGQGRYGYTF
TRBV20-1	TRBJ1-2	CSAGGGRKGPRDGYTF
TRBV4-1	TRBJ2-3	CASSQTGGGYTQYF
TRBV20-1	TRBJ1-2	CSAELREVDYGYTF
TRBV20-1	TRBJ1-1	CSAFLDRGAEAFF
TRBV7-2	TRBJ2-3	CASSLSPGGSTDTQYF
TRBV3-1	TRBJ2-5	CASSLEPSYETQYF
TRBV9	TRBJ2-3	CASGEDTQYF
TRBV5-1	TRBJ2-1	CASSLAPGSYNEQFF